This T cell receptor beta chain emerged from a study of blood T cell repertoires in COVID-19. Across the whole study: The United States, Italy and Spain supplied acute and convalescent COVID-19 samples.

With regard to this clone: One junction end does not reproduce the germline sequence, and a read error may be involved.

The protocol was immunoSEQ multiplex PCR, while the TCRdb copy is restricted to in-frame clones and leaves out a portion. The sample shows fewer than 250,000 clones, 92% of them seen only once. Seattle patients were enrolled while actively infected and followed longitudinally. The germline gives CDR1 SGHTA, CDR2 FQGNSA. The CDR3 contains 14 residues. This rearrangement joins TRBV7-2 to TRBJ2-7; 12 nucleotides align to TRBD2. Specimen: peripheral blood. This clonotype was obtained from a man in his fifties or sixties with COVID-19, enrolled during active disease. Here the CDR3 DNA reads TGTGCCAGCAGCTTAGGTGTGACTAGCGGGAGTTGGGACTTC. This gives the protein CASSLGVTSGSWDF.